Below, 21 T cell receptor beta chains from the same sample are listed, as sequenced in a study of blood T cell repertoires in COVID-19. Method: immunoSEQ multiplex PCR; TCRdb's copy keeps in-frame clones and lacks some. The profile covers around 240,000 clones, with 75% to 85% appearing a single time and approximately 7.4% taken by the ten largest. Sequenced sample: peripheral blood. These receptors were taken from a woman aged 45 to 65 with acute or convalescent COVID-19.

The chain has TRBV7-9 and TRBJ2-3, with 14 bases matching TRBD2. The CDR3 loop spans 17 amino acids. Trimming cost V 5 bases and J 3 bases; bases outside gene matches: 7. Germline CDR1 reads SEHNR; CDR2 reads FQNEAQ (reference sequence). CDR3 region: CASSRLAGGPGTDTQYF. The CDR3 DNA is TGTGCCAGCAGCCGACTAGCGGGGGGGCCTGGAACAGATACGCAGTATTTT.

The rearrangement joins TRBV3-1 (or the pseudogene TRBV3-2) to TRBJ1-5, with a possible D match to TRBD1 (6 bases). CDR3 size: 13 residues. CDR1 LGHDT and CDR2 YNNKEL come from the germline V gene (reference sequence). V shed 6 bases and J shed 4 bases, with 10 bases lying between them. In DNA, the CDR3 is TGTGCCAGCAGTTTCCAGGGGAATCAGCCCCAGCATTTT. It codes for CASSFQGNQPQHF.

The rearrangement uses TRBV4-1 and TRBJ2-5; D is perhaps TRBD1 (6 bases). V was cut by 4 bases and J by 4 bases, with 10 bases left in between. The germline CDR1 and CDR2 sequences are MGHRA and YSYEKL. CDR3 size: 13 residues. CDR3 protein: CASSLQGPETQYF. The CDR3 nucleotides read TGCGCCAGCAGCCTACAGGGCCCAGAGACCCAGTACTTC.

The chain carries TRBV3-1 (or the pseudogene TRBV3-2) and TRBJ2-4, with TRBD2 matching 7 bases. Losses at the gene ends were 2 bases for V and 1 base for J; bases not matched to a gene: 11. Germline lookup yields CDR1 LGHDT and CDR2 YNNKEL (reference sequence). The CDR3 runs 18 residues. Here the CDR3 DNA reads TGTGCCAGCAGCCAAAGTCGCCGGACTAGTCTCGCCAAAAACATTCAGTACTTC. Translating it yields CASSQSRRTSLAKNIQYF.

The chain combines TRBV10-3 with TRBJ2-2; TRBD2 matches at 7 bases. Germline assignment: CDR1 ENHRY and CDR2 SYGVKD. After removal of 3 bases from V and 7 bases from J, the junction contained 5 bases not matched to a gene. The CDR3 has 14 amino acids. The CDR3: CAISETSDRGELFF. Written as DNA, the CDR3 is TGTGCCATCAGTGAAACTAGCGACCGCGGGGAGCTGTTTTTT.

The CDR3 DNA reads as TGTGCCAGCACCCCCGGAGCGGCGAAGGCCGGGGAGCTGTTTTTT. It encodes CASTPGAAKAGELFF. V gene TRBV18 combines with J gene TRBJ2-2; D may be TRBD2 (5 bases). This CDR3 spans 15 amino acids. Germline V CDR1 and CDR2: KGHSH, LQKENI. Trimming cost V 8 bases and J 6 bases, with 19 bases left between them. Supplemented by reference TRBV18 and TRBJ2-2, the full variable domain reads NAGVMQNPRHLVRRRGQEARLRCSPMKGHSHVYWYRQLPEEGLKFMVYLQKENIIDESGMPKERFSAEFPKEGPSILRIQQVVRGDSAAYFCASTPGAAKAGELFFGEGSRLTVL.

This clone was detected once. The chain has TRBV2 and TRBJ2-2; 15 nucleotides match TRBD2. The CDR3 loop spans 18 amino acids. The V and J ends lost 6 bases and 1 base, in that order; junction bases with no gene match: 6. Germline V gives CDR1 SNHLY, CDR2 FYNNEI. The DNA for the CDR3 is TGTGCCAGCAGGCGGACTAGCGGGGGGGCCGAGAACACCGGGGAGCTGTTTTTT. Translating gives CASRRTSGGAENTGELFF. Supplemented by reference TRBV2 and TRBJ2-2, the full variable domain reads EPEVTQTPSHQVTQMGQEVILRCVPISNHLYFYWYRQILGQKVEFLVSFYNNEISEKSEIFDDQFSVERPDGSNFTLKIRSTKLEDSAMYFCASRRTSGGAENTGELFFGEGSRLTVL.

The CDR3 DNA sequence: TGTGCCAGCAGCGAATGGACTAGCGGGGACGGGGATACGCAGTATTTT. This sequence encodes CASSEWTSGDGDTQYF. This chain connects TRBV7-3 to TRBJ2-3, with 12 bases lining up with TRBD2. CDR1 and CDR2 (germline): SGHTA, FQGTGA. The CDR3 covers 16 residues. V shed 5 bases, J shed 6 bases, and the junction held 9 bases outside the gene matches.

The chain links TRBV30 to TRBJ1-3, with no clear D. Germline-derived CDR1 and CDR2 are GTSNPN and SVGIG (reference sequence). Trimming pared 0 bases from V and 0 bases from J, leaving 9 bases between. The CDR3 length is 15 residues. The CDR3 DNA reads TGTGCCTGGAGTGTACTGGGGAGCTCTGGAAACACCATATATTTT. Translating gives CAWSVLGSSGNTIYF.

J is TRBJ2-2 and V is TRBV5-1; 13 bases match TRBD2. The trim removed 4 bases at V and 4 bases at J, leaving 7 bases unmatched. The germline CDR1 and CDR2 sequences are SGHRS and YFSETQ. CDR3 size: 17 residues. CDR3 in DNA: TGCGCCAGCAGCCCCGGGACTAGCGGGGCGTCCACCGGGGAGCTGTTTTTT. Protein: CASSPGTSGASTGELFF.

The chain is built from TRBV6-6 and TRBJ1-5; D not resolved. The CDR3 consists of 13 residues. Germline lookup yields CDR1 MNHNY and CDR2 SVGAGI (reference sequence). Trimming stripped 4 bases from V and 4 bases from J, with 8 bases between. The CDR3 DNA follows: TGTGCCAGCAGTTTTGACACTAATCAGCCCCAGCATTTT. Translated: CASSFDTNQPQHF.

This clone was recorded a few times. The V and J genes are TRBV6-5 and TRBJ2-2, with TRBD1 matching 7 bases. CDR1 is MNHEY and CDR2 is SVGAGI in the germline V gene. CDR3 length equals 15 residues. Unmatched junction bases numbered 8, after V lost 9 bases and J lost 1 base. The CDR3 spells CASADRVRNTGELFF. The CDR3 DNA reads TGTGCCAGTGCCGACAGGGTGAGGAACACCGGGGAGCTGTTTTTT.

The J gene is TRBJ2-7, the V gene TRBV18, with 10 positions matching TRBD2. Unmatched junction bases numbered 9, after V lost 4 bases and J lost 3 bases. The CDR3 sequence is 16 residues long. Germline CDR1 reads KGHSH; CDR2 reads LQKENI. CDR3 nucleotides: TGTGCCAGCTCACTAGAGCTAGCGGGGGCGGACTACGAGCAGTACTTC. This sequence encodes CASSLELAGADYEQYF.

The chain uses TRBV24-1 and TRBJ2-2; D perhaps matches TRBD1 (6 bases). This CDR3 is 16 amino acids long. Deletions cut 0 bases from V and 5 bases from J, with 12 bases between. Germline CDR1 KGHDR, CDR2 SFDVKD. Written as DNA, the CDR3 is TGTGCCACCAGTGATTTGCGGGGACACCGGACCGGGGAGCTGTTTTTT. It codes for CATSDLRGHRTGELFF.

The chain recombines TRBV7-9 with TRBJ2-3, with D tentatively TRBD2 (6 bases). The V end lost 5 bases, the J end lost 0 bases, and 15 bases lay between the germline ends. The CDR3 covers 16 residues. Germline V gene data show CDR1 as SEHNR and CDR2 as FQNEAQ (reference sequence). The CDR3 DNA sequence: TGTGCCAGCAGCCCCCCCGGGACTGCTAGCACAGATACGCAGTATTTT. The encoded protein is CASSPPGTASTDTQYF.

The rearrangement links TRBV24-1 to TRBJ2-3; 10 bases map to TRBD2. J was trimmed by 8 bases and V by 2 bases; bases with no gene match: 12. This CDR3 comprises 17 residues. Per germline, CDR1 KGHDR and CDR2 SFDVKD. CDR3 region: CATSDSSRASGRGTQYF. CDR3 sequence (DNA): TGTGCCACCAGTGATTCCTCTAGGGCTAGCGGGAGAGGTACGCAGTATTTT.

CDR3 coding DNA: TGTGCCAGCAGCCAAACGGGACTACACCCTGACGAGCAGTACTTC. This codes for CASSQTGLHPDEQYF. The genes are TRBV3-1 (or the pseudogene TRBV3-2) and TRBJ2-7, with 7 bases identical to TRBD2. This CDR3 region has 15 residues. Trimming took 2 bases from V and 5 from J; bases not matched to a gene: 9. Germline V lookup: CDR1 LGHDT, CDR2 YNNKEL (reference sequence).

The gene calls are TRBV2 and TRBJ1-3, with a possible D match to TRBD1 (5 bases). The CDR3 loop spans 13 amino acids. Germline V lookup: CDR1 SNHLY, CDR2 FYNNEI. Trimming left V 3 bases short and J 10 bases short, with 13 bases between. CDR3 sequence: CASSEKGLRTIYF. CDR3 bases: TGTGCCAGCAGTGAGAAGGGGTTGCGTACCATATATTTT.

V is TRBV20-1 and J is TRBJ1-5; 9 bases are a match to TRBD1. J was trimmed by 5 bases and V by 3 bases; bases with no gene match: 5. Germline V CDR1 and CDR2: DFQATT, SNEGSKA (reference sequence). This CDR3 is 14 amino acids long. CDR3 residues: CSASGQGPDQPQHF. The CDR3 DNA sequence: TGCAGTGCTAGTGGACAGGGGCCCGATCAGCCCCAGCATTTT.

This chain connects TRBV30 to TRBJ2-7, with a possible D match to TRBD1 (5 bases). CDR1 is GTSNPN, CDR2 SVGIG, per germline (reference sequence). V was clipped by 4 bases and J by 7 bases, with 20 bases between them. The CDR3 is 14 amino acids. The CDR3: CAWTFGQGTKEQYF. The CDR3 nucleotides are TGTGCCTGGACCTTCGGGCAGGGAACTAAAGAGCAGTACTTC.

The chain uses TRBV5-1 and TRBJ2-1, with 13 bases aligning to TRBD2. Losses at the gene ends were 5 bases for V and 7 bases for J; bases not matched to a gene: 6. Germline V CDR1 and CDR2: SGHRS, YFSETQ. The CDR3 runs 15 residues. This CDR3 is CASSFGLAGVNEQFF. Written as DNA, the CDR3 is TGCGCCAGCAGTTTCGGACTAGCGGGAGTAAATGAGCAGTTCTTC.